This TCR beta chain was obtained from a study of T cells in Graves' hyperthyroidism and ophthalmopathy. Study outcomes and limitations: A model of 13 V-J pairs discriminated ophthalmopathy from stable hyperthyroidism. Most clonotypes that expanded in the thyroid above 0.001 also showed up in blood.

On this clonotype: The antigen remains unidentified.

The CDR3 spans 14 residues. V lost 6 bases to trimming and J lost 5 bases; unmatched junction nucleotides: 5. The germline CDR1 and CDR2 sequences are SQVTM and ANQGSEA. There were TCR beta CDR3 regions amplified from RNA transcripts. The primer set for the first-round RT-PCR of the TCR CDR3 was HTBI. TCRdb re-derived calls from the multiplex PCR reads in MiXCR, one entry per CDR3 protein. The repertoire holds about 640,000 distinct CDR3 sequences, with about 45% as singletons. Uncontrolled infection, other autoimmune disease, pregnancy or lactation led to exclusion. Diagnoses were made from clinical symptoms, serum measures (thyroxine and TRAb), thyroid ultrasound and orbital computed tomography.

Sample: peripheral blood or thyroid tissue (not recorded which). This clonotype was sampled from an adult man with Graves' disease, either hyperthyroidism or ophthalmopathy (not recorded which). The gene calls are TRBV29-1 and TRBJ2-5; TRBD2 aligns across 14 bases. CDR3 amino acids: CSVAGLAGVETQYF. The CDR3 DNA follows: TGCAGCGTGGCGGGACTAGCGGGAGTGGAGACCCAGTACTTC. The full variable domain, in which reference TRBV29-1 and TRBJ2-5 provide the parts outside the CDR3, is SAVISQKPSRDICQRGTSLTIQCQVDSQVTMMFWYRQQPGQSLTLIATANQGSEATYESGFVIDKFPISRPNLTFSTLTVSNMSPEDSSIYLCSVAGLAGVETQYFGPGTRLLVL.